These 14 T cell receptor beta chains were all obtained from the same sample, sequenced in a study of blood T cell repertoires in COVID-19 (dated by TCRdb to 2020 to 2022). The library relied on the immunoSEQ multiplex PCR assay. This is the immuneACCESS table as TCRdb keeps it, with only in-frame sequences that have V and J called. A part of the clones is gone; compared with another copy, unresolved V genes explain less than half, and the rest is unexplained. This sample comprises approximately 200,000 clones, approximately 90% of them detected only once. The ten largest clonotypes hold about a tenth of the sample. Sequences were obtained from PBMCs or T cells enriched from blood (not recorded which). These TCRs come from a man younger than 40 who had recovered from COVID-19.

The rearrangement links TRBV7-6 to TRBJ2-3, with D possibly TRBD2 on 6 matching bases. This CDR3 contains 15 residues. The V gene's germline CDR1 is SGHVS and CDR2 FNYEAQ. Trimming cost V 0 bases and J 2 bases, with 9 bases left between them. CDR3 protein: CASSLAGTYTDTQYF. Written as DNA, the CDR3 is TGTGCCAGCAGCTTAGCGGGGACTTACACAGATACGCAGTATTTT.

The chain joins TRBV14 to TRBJ2-1, with 13 bases aligning to TRBD2. J gave up 10 bases and V 4 bases, and 10 bases lay outside the gene matches. Per germline, CDR1 SGHDN and CDR2 FVKESK. The CDR3 spans 16 residues. CDR3 sequence: CASSLEGLAGAREQFF. CDR3 in DNA: TGTGCCAGCAGCCTAGAAGGACTAGCGGGGGCCAGAGAGCAGTTCTTC.

V gene TRBV7-2 combines with J gene TRBJ1-5; 7 bases are shared with TRBD1. CDR3 length equals 12 residues. Trimming cost V 5 bases and J 11 bases; bases outside gene matches: 6. Germline V gene data show CDR1 as SGHTA and CDR2 as FQGNSA. The chain's CDR3 is CASSAGTDTQHF. The CDR3 bases are TGTGCCAGCAGCGCCGGGACAGACACCCAGCATTTT. Variable domain in full (rest from reference TRBV7-2 and TRBJ1-5): GAGVSQSPSNKVTEKGKDVELRCDPISGHTALYWYRQSLGQGLEFLIYFQGNSAPDKSGLPSDRFSAERTGGSVSTLTIQRTQQEDSAVYLCASSAGTDTQHFGDGTRLSIL.

The chain couples TRBV7-8 to TRBJ2-7; weak D call: TRBD2 (5 bases). Per the germline V gene, CDR1 is SGHVS and CDR2 is FQNEAQ. V dropped 1 base and J dropped 0 bases, with 13 bases sitting between them. This CDR3 is 16 amino acids long. The CDR3 spells CASSLDLTTASYEQYF. The CDR3 region has the DNA TGTGCCAGCAGCTTAGATTTGACTACCGCCTCCTACGAGCAGTACTTC.

The chain recombines TRBV5-4 with TRBJ1-2, with 8 bases that match TRBD1. The germline V gene encodes CDR1 SGHNT and CDR2 YYREEE (reference sequence). The ends lost 1 base at V and 6 bases at J; junction bases unmatched: 5. This CDR3 is built from 14 residues. CDR3 region: CASSLPQGANGYTF. CDR3 sequence (DNA): TGTGCCAGCAGCTTGCCCCAGGGGGCGAATGGCTACACCTTC.

This chain connects TRBV5-6 to TRBJ2-1, with a possible D match to TRBD1 (5 bases). Germline CDR1 and CDR2: SGHDT and YYEEEE. This CDR3 contains 14 residues. V was shortened by 7 bases and J by 0 bases, with 11 bases between the two germline ends. This CDR3 reads CASSQGTSYNEQFF. DNA of the CDR3: TGTGCCAGCTCCCAGGGAACCTCCTACAATGAGCAGTTCTTC.

The V and J genes are TRBV2 and TRBJ1-1; the match to TRBD1 covers 10 bases. V lost 3 bases to trimming and J lost 2 bases; unmatched junction nucleotides: 6. CDR1 SNHLY and CDR2 FYNNEI come from the germline V gene. The CDR3 spans 16 residues. CDR3 sequence reads: CASSEGTGAYNTEAFF. CDR3 coding DNA: TGTGCCAGCAGTGAGGGGACAGGGGCATATAACACTGAAGCTTTCTTT.

The chain links TRBV9 to TRBJ2-1, with 7 positions matching TRBD2. J lost 10 bases, V lost 3 bases, and 10 bases had no gene match. The germline CDR1 and CDR2 sequences are SGDLS and YYNGEE. CDR3 length equals 14 residues. This chain's CDR3 is CASSEGTTSREQFF. The CDR3 DNA sequence: TGTGCCAGCAGCGAGGGGACTACCTCCAGGGAGCAGTTCTTC.

The chain recombines TRBV30 with TRBJ2-1; D might be TRBD2 (5 bases). The germline CDR1 and CDR2 sequences are GTSNPN and SVGIG (reference sequence). V was clipped by 4 bases and J by 10 bases, with 17 bases between them. The CDR3 has 13 amino acids. The CDR3 DNA sequence: TGTGCCTGGACTAGCACGCGAGGCGGGGAGCAGTTCTTC. Amino acid sequence: CAWTSTRGGEQFF.

The V and J genes are TRBV30 and TRBJ1-1; TRBD1 matches 9 bases. The germline gives CDR1 GTSNPN, CDR2 SVGIG (reference sequence). The junction had 10 bases not matched to a gene; V was cut back by 2 bases and J by 6 bases. The CDR3 consists of 15 residues. CDR3 nucleotide sequence: TGTGCCTGGAGTACCTTTGGGACAGGGATCCCTGAAGCTTTCTTT. This sequence encodes CAWSTFGTGIPEAFF. Using reference TRBV30 and TRBJ1-1 for the parts outside the CDR3, the full variable domain is SQTIHQWPATLVQPVGSPLSLECTVEGTSNPNLYWYRQAAGRGLQLLFYSVGIGQISSEVPQNLSASRPQDRQFILSSKKLLLSDSGFYLCAWSTFGTGIPEAFFGQGTRLTVV.

V usage is TRBV28 and J usage is TRBJ2-7; 10 bases align to TRBD1. CDR1 is MDHEN and CDR2 is SYDVKM in the germline V gene. The CDR3 totals 15 residues. V was pared by 8 bases and J by 7 bases, with 14 bases of the junction left unmatched. CDR3 DNA: TGTGCCAGCCGACTCCAACGGGACAGGGGTGGGGAGCAGTACTTC. Its translation: CASRLQRDRGGEQYF.

V is TRBV30 and J is TRBJ1-2; TRBD1 agrees at 8 bases. CDR1 is GTSNPN, CDR2 SVGIG, per germline (reference sequence). V gave up 5 bases and J gave up 4 bases; unmatched junction bases: 6. The CDR3 covers 13 residues. Here the CDR3 reads CAWGTGLPYGYTF. The DNA of the CDR3 is TGTGCCTGGGGGACAGGCCTACCCTATGGCTACACCTTC.

The chain's CDR3 is CASSVAESSSYEQYF. As DNA, the CDR3 is TGTGCCAGCAGCGTTGCGGAATCGAGCTCCTACGAGCAGTACTTC. The gene calls are TRBV9 and TRBJ2-7; no firm D call. The CDR3 contains 15 residues. Germline CDR1 and CDR2: SGDLS and YYNGEE. V was shortened by 2 bases and J by 0 bases, with 12 bases between the two germline ends.

The J gene is TRBJ1-3, the V gene TRBV30; no clear D gene. V was cut by 4 bases and J by 0 bases, with 13 bases left in between. CDR3 size: 15 residues. CDR1 GTSNPN and CDR2 SVGIG come from the germline V gene (reference sequence). CDR3 residues: CAWTNTGFSGNTIYF. The CDR3 coding sequence is TGTGCCTGGACTAACACGGGGTTCTCTGGAAACACCATATATTTT.